The source of this TCR beta chain is a study of shared T cell receptors in the human thymus. Clones were read by immunoSEQ multiplex PCR, and TCRdb kept only the in-frame ones, dropping some. The sample has roughly 660,000 clones; roughly 90% are singletons. This CDR3 region has 14 residues. V dropped 4 bases and J dropped 5 bases, with 15 bases sitting between them. CDR1 is SGHNT, CDR2 YYREEE, per germline (reference sequence). The same sample was also studied in work on human thymus T cells. That source notes: Gene usage (both V and J) appeared biased in thymic and blood repertoires.

This receptor was taken from a boy in the first two years of life with a congenital heart defect. This rearrangement joins TRBV5-4 to TRBJ2-5; the D is unclear. Sequencing input: thymocytes. Written as DNA, the CDR3 is TGTGCCAGCAGCCCGGAGCCCCGTGGTGAGACCCAGTACTTC. Amino acids: CASSPEPRGETQYF.